A selection of T cell receptor beta chains follows, all from one sample in a study of vaccination effects on CD4 cells after COVID-19. Antigens of these TCRs are unknown. Using immunoSEQ multiplex PCR, the repertoire was profiled, and TCRdb retains in-frame clones only, with some absent. There are about 46,000 clones in the sample; 74% occur only once, and approximately 9% lies in the top ten. This specimen was CD4+ T cells from PBMCs cultured without peptide, taken before COVID-19 vaccination. The receptors here all came from a human donor who had a prior SARS-CoV-2 infection. Both conserved end residues are part of each CDR3. A D gene is named only where the DNA matches it firmly. Only some rows state a clone size, as once, few, many or a class for expanded clones.

clone size	CDR3 length	V gene	J gene	D gene	CDR3 DNA	CDR3 protein
.	16	TRBV11-2	TRBJ1-1	.	TGTGCCAGCAGCTTGCTGTCAGGGGCCGGGAACACTGAAGCTTTCTTC	CASSLLSGAGNTEAFF
.	15	TRBV18	TRBJ1-1	.	TGTGCCAGCTCACCACCGGCCAGGGACAACACTGAAGCTTTCTTT	CASSPPARDNTEAFF
.	13	TRBV2	TRBJ2-7	TRBD1	TGTGCCAGCAGGGGGGACAGGGGAGTGGAGCAGTACTTC	CASRGDRGVEQYF
.	13	TRBV14	TRBJ1-1	.	TGTGCCAGCAGCCAAGATTTGGACACTGAAGCTTTCTTT	CASSQDLDTEAFF
.	14	TRBV19	TRBJ2-7	TRBD2	TGTGCCAGTAGTAGGTCGAGCGGGAACCACGAGCAGTACTTC	CASSRSSGNHEQYF
.	14	TRBV11-2	TRBJ2-5	.	TGTGCCAGCAGCTTTAATCGTGGTCGAGAGACCCAGTACTTC	CASSFNRGRETQYF
.	14	TRBV11-3	TRBJ2-3	TRBD2	TGTGCCAGCAGCTTACTCGCGGGGGCAGATACGCAGTATTTT	CASSLLAGADTQYF
few	16	TRBV3-1/TRBV3-2	TRBJ2-1	TRBD2	TGTGCCAGCAGTGTCCTAGCGGGGACTTCCTACAATGAGCAGTTCTTC	CASSVLAGTSYNEQFF
.	15	TRBV2	TRBJ1-2	TRBD1	TGTGCCAGCAGTTCGCCGGGACAGGGTCTTTGGGGCTACACCTTC	CASSSPGQGLWGYTF
.	15	TRBV5-1	TRBJ2-2	.	TGCGCCAGCAGCTTGCGGGGTCAGAACACCGGGGAGCTGTTTTTT	CASSLRGQNTGELFF
few	15	TRBV2	TRBJ2-3	TRBD2	TGTGCCAGCAGAAGGGCTAGCGGGGGGACAGATACGCAGTATTTT	CASRRASGGTDTQYF
few	13	TRBV2	TRBJ1-1	.	TGTGCCAGCAGTGGCCGGGGCCACACTGAAGCTTTCTTT	CASSGRGHTEAFF
.	15	TRBV6-5	TRBJ1-2	.	TGTGCCAGCAGAGATACGGGACGGCCCGGTGGTGGCTACACCTTC	CASRDTGRPGGGYTF
.	14	TRBV18	TRBJ2-3	.	TGTGCCAGCTCACTCCCTGTGGATGGAGATACGCAGTATTTT	CASSLPVDGDTQYF
.	14	TRBV3-1/TRBV3-2	TRBJ1-1	.	TGTGCCAGCAGCTACACGGGCGAGAACACTGAAGCTTTCTTT	CASSYTGENTEAFF
.	15	TRBV11-3	TRBJ1-6	.	TGTGCCAGCAGCAAAGACGGCCAGGATAATTCACCCCTCCACTTT	CASSKDGQDNSPLHF
.	15	TRBV12-5	TRBJ2-5	TRBD2	TGTGCTAGTGGTTTGGGGATAGCGGGTGAGGAGACCCAGTACTTC	CASGLGIAGEETQYF
.	17	TRBV19	TRBJ2-1	TRBD2	TGTGCCAGTAGTACATCCTCCGGGCTAGCGGGGGACAATGAGCAGTTCTTC	CASSTSSGLAGDNEQFF
.	17	TRBV11-1	TRBJ2-3	TRBD2	TGTGCCAGCAGCTTAGCCGTTACTAGCGGGGGGAAGGATACGCAGTATTTT	CASSLAVTSGGKDTQYF
few	15	TRBV7-9	TRBJ2-1	TRBD2	TGTGCCAGCAGCCTCCTAGCGGGGCCCTACAATGAGCAGTTCTTC	CASSLLAGPYNEQFF
few	11	TRBV11-2	TRBJ2-7	.	TGTGCCAGCAGCTACGAACAGGGGCAGTACTTC	CASSYEQGQYF
.	14	TRBV5-4	TRBJ1-1	.	TGTGCCAGCAGCTTGAGCAGGGGCTACACTGAAGCTTTCTTT	CASSLSRGYTEAFF
.	12	TRBV7-2	TRBJ2-5	.	TGTGCCAGCAGCCTTAGTCGCGAGACCCAGTACTTC	CASSLSRETQYF
.	17	TRBV5-1	TRBJ2-5	.	TGCGCCAGCAGCTTCCAGCTTGTAGCGAGTGGGGGAGAGACCCAGTACTTC	CASSFQLVASGGETQYF
.	18	TRBV12-5	TRBJ2-5	TRBD2	TGTGCTAGTGCCCCGTGGACCGGGACTAGCGGGAGTGAAGAGACCCAGTACTTC	CASAPWTGTSGSEETQYF
.	15	TRBV25-1	TRBJ1-2	.	TGTGCCAGCAGTGAACGCGGGGACAATTGGTCTGGCTACACCTTC	CASSERGDNWSGYTF